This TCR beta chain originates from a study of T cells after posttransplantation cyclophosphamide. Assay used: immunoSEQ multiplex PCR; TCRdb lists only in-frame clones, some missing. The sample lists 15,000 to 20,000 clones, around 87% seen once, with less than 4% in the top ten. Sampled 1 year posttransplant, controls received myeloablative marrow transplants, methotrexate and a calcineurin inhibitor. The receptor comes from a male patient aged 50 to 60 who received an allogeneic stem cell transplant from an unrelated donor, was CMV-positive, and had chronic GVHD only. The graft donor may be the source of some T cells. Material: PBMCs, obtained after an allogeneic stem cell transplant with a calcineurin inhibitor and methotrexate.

CDR3 nucleotide sequence: TGCAGCGTTGAAGAATGGAGGTTATCCTACAATGAGCAGTTCTTC. It translates to CSVEEWRLSYNEQFF. The gene calls are TRBV29-1 and TRBJ2-1, with a possible D match to TRBD2 (5 bases). The CDR3 runs to 15 residues. Germline-derived CDR1 and CDR2 are SQVTM and ANQGSEA. The V gene lost 0 bases and the J gene lost 1 base, with 10 bases spanning the gap.